These 13 T cell receptor beta chains share one sample of origin, sequenced in a study of CD8+CD57+ T cells in acquired aplastic anemia (dated by TCRdb to the late 2010s). Expansion of CD8+CD57+ cells had been shown by flow cytometry in the patients chosen for sequencing. Sequencing used an Illumina HiSeq 2000. Genomic DNA was used as template for profiling of TCR beta VDJ combinations and CDR3 sequences. Starting from the raw public reads, TCRdb applied fastp trimming at Q25, assembled clones with MiXCR and retained in-frame beta chains. Duplicate CDR3 protein sequences are folded into a single record with the most common DNA and genes. The sample table records 150,000 to 200,000 distinct CDR3 sequences; around 48% of these occur just once. Clones ranked in the top ten supply about 1.8% of the sample. Sequenced material: sorted CD4+, CD8+, or CD8+CD57+ T cells (not recorded which) from PBMCs. These receptors came from a human donor with aplastic anemia.

The table lists this clonotype with many counts. The genes are TRBV7-8 and TRBJ2-7; 9 bases align to TRBD1. The CDR3 loop spans 13 amino acids. Germline values: CDR1 SGHVS, CDR2 FQNEAQ. Trimming cost V 3 bases and J 4 bases; bases outside gene matches: 1. DNA for the CDR3: TGTGCCAGCAGCTTGGACAGGGGATACGAGCAGTACTTC. Its translation is CASSLDRGYEQYF. Together with reference TRBV7-8 and TRBJ2-7, the CDR3 gives the full variable domain: GAGVSQSPRYKVAKRGQDVALRCDPISGHVSLFWYQQALGQGPEFLTYFQNEAQLDKSGLPSDRFFAERPEGSVSTLKIQRTQQEDSAVYLCASSLDRGYEQYFGPGTRLTVT.

This clonotype came up a few times. This chain uses TRBV12-3 or TRBV12-4 with TRBJ2-3, with D perhaps TRBD1 (7 bases). CDR3 length: 19 amino acids. Trimming cost V 2 bases and J 1 base, with 22 bases left between them. The CDR3 sequence is CASSLLRGRPRGGTDTQYF. The CDR3 DNA reads as TGTGCCAGCAGTTTATTGAGGGGGCGGCCTAGGGGGGGCACAGATACGCAGTATTTT.

The chain uses TRBV24-1 and TRBJ1-2; 7 nucleotides line up with TRBD1. Losses at the gene ends were 9 bases for V and 6 bases for J; bases not matched to a gene: 12. CDR1 is KGHDR and CDR2 is SFDVKD in the germline V gene. This CDR3 comprises 14 residues. The CDR3 DNA follows: TGTGCCACCTCAAACCGACAGGGTCCAAATGGCTACACCTTC. It codes for CATSNRQGPNGYTF.

This sequence joins TRBV7-2 and TRBJ1-5; D uncertain. CDR3 size: 12 residues. The germline gives CDR1 SGHTA, CDR2 FQGNSA. V lost 2 bases and J 5 bases, leaving 4 bases between the germline ends. CDR3 sequence reads: CASSLNHQPQHF. In nucleotides, the CDR3 is TGTGCCAGCAGCTTAAATCATCAGCCCCAGCATTTT.

On this clonotype: This may be a read error: a much more frequent sequence differs by one nucleotide. V is TRBV11-1 and J is TRBJ1-5; D gene unclear. CDR3 size: 13 residues. Trimming pared 4 bases from V and 5 bases from J, leaving 9 bases between. CDR1 SGHAT and CDR2 FQDESV come from the germline V gene (reference sequence). CDR3 region: CASSSGEYQPQHF. CDR3 nucleotides: TGTGCCAGCAGCTCAGGAGAGTATCAGCCCCAGCATTTT. Complete variable domain (other parts from reference TRBV11-1 and TRBJ1-5): EAEVAQSPRYKITEKSQAVAFWCDPISGHATLYWYRQILGQGPELLVQFQDESVVDDSQLPKDRFSAERLKGVDSTLKIQPAELGDSAMYLCASSSGEYQPQHFGDGTRLSIL.

This clonotype was recorded at least ten times. The rearrangement links TRBV12-3 or TRBV12-4 to TRBJ1-1; the match to TRBD1 covers 7 bases. The CDR3 sequence is 15 residues long. V lost 9 bases and J lost 4; bases outside the gene matches: 14. The chain's CDR3 is CASKPRGEHPTEAFF. CDR3 nucleotides: TGTGCCAGTAAGCCCAGGGGGGAACATCCCACTGAAGCTTTCTTT.

The CDR3 spells CASSDPGTSGRGNTGELFF. The CDR3 DNA is TGTGCCAGCAGTGATCCCGGGACTAGCGGGAGGGGGAACACCGGGGAGCTGTTTTTT. V is TRBV6-1 and J is TRBJ2-2; 16 nucleotides line up with TRBD2. V dropped 3 bases and J dropped 1; count of bases not matched to a gene: 5. CDR3 length: 19 amino acids. Per germline, CDR1 MNHNS and CDR2 SASEGT.

This clonotype was observed many times. J is TRBJ2-3 and V is TRBV27; 8 bases map to TRBD2. CDR1 is MNHEY, CDR2 SMNVEV, per germline (reference sequence). The CDR3 loop spans 15 amino acids. V gave up 6 bases and J gave up 2 bases; unmatched junction bases: 7. DNA of the CDR3: TGTGCCAGCAGGACCGTAGCGGGGCTCACAGATACGCAGTATTTT. Amino acids: CASRTVAGLTDTQYF.

V usage is TRBV7-9 and J usage is TRBJ2-3; D not resolved. Germline CDR1 and CDR2: SEHNR and FQNEAQ (reference sequence). The CDR3 spans 11 residues. The V end was cut by 7 bases, the J end by 9 bases, with 11 bases between. This CDR3 reads CASKPFLTQYF. CDR3 in DNA: TGTGCCAGCAAGCCCTTTCTCACGCAGTATTTT.

The rearrangement links TRBV19 to TRBJ1-1; unclear D gene. CDR3 length: 13 residues. Germline lookup yields CDR1 LNHDA and CDR2 SQIVND (reference sequence). Trimming removed 1 base from V and 5 bases from J, with 8 bases in between. CDR3 bases: TGTGCCAGTAGTATAGTAGCGAAAACTGAAGCTTTCTTT. Amino acids: CASSIVAKTEAFF.

The V and J genes are TRBV11-2 and TRBJ2-7; a possible D gene is TRBD1 (5 bases). Looked up from germline, CDR1 is SGHAT and CDR2 is FQNNGV. The length of the CDR3 is 14 residues. Trimming shortened V by 2 bases and J by 4 bases, and 12 bases separated the two germline ends. CDR3 sequence reads: CASSLPGPVYEQYF. The CDR3 DNA follows: TGTGCCAGCAGCTTACCAGGGCCTGTGTACGAGCAGTACTTC.

Note on this clonotype: It is likely a read error, because the conserved phenylalanine at the end of the CDR3 is missing. V gene TRBV2 combines with J gene TRBJ1-1; the D is unclear. Germline V lookup: CDR1 SNHLY, CDR2 FYNNEI. The length of the CDR3 is 12 residues. Trimming took 3 bases from V and 3 from J, leaving 5 bases between them. CDR3 region: CASSDPHTEAFL. DNA of the CDR3: TGTGCCAGCAGTGATCCCCACACTGAAGCTTTCTTG.

A note on this clonotype: The junction differs from germline at one of its ends, possibly a read error. The genes are TRBV27 and TRBJ1-2; TRBD1 agrees at 7 bases. Germline CDR1 MNHEY, CDR2 SMNVEV (reference sequence). CDR3 length equals 16 residues. The CDR3 here is CASSLVEQGLRYDYTF. The CDR3 coding sequence is TGTGCCAGCAGTTTAGTAGAACAGGGGCTTAGATATGACTACACCTTC.